The clone carrying this T cell receptor beta chain was detected many times. What it binds is not known. Each TCR transcript was tagged with a 10-nucleotide random UMI during 5'RACE. TCRdb passed the 5' RACE reads through MiXCR, listing each CDR3 protein once. Found here are about 70,000 distinct CDR3 sequences, roughly 4.8% of them singletons; the top ten hold about 2%. Trimming pared 4 bases from V and 5 bases from J, leaving 13 bases between. This CDR3 is built from 13 residues. Germline V gene sequence: CDR1 SGHDT, CDR2 YYEEEE. These data originate in a study of neurological immune-mediated disorders. Findings and limits, study-wide: No CDR3 amino acid sequences recurred among expanded clones across subjects, suggesting private repertoires in all groups.

The V gene is TRBV5-6, the J gene TRBJ2-7; TRBD1 or TRBD2 may be the D gene (6 bases each). The TCR originated in a woman aged 70-85 years with multiple sclerosis. What was sequenced was PBMCs. The CDR3 protein is CASSAIGGNEQYF. In DNA, the CDR3 is TGTGCCAGCAGCGCTATAGGGGGGAACGAGCAGTACTTC.